One T cell receptor (beta chain) is described in this entry. The CDR3 spans 14 residues. Germline assignment: CDR1 MDHEN and CDR2 SYDVKM. Trimming removed 4 bases from V and 1 base from J, with 10 bases in between. Unique molecular identifiers were used to barcode this TCRbeta library. In TCRdb, the PCR reads were re-called with MiXCR into one record per CDR3 protein. There are some 520,000 distinct CDR3 sequences in the sample; 32% occur only once, and approximately 2.3% lies in the top ten. These data belong to a study of T-cell reconstitution after alpha-beta-depleted transplantation in children. The V and J genes are TRBV28 and TRBJ1-2; no definite D call. Source: PBMCs from the stem cell graft donor, taken from the stem cell graft. The receptor's source is a human donor who donated a stem cell graft to a child with aplastic anemia. CDR3 DNA: TGTGCCAGCAGTTCCCAGAGCATTAACTATGGCTACACCTTC. It translates to CASSSQSINYGYTF.